The text below deals with one TCR beta chain. Generated by immunoSEQ multiplex PCR, the TCRdb table keeps only in-frame clones and is missing some. The sample shows 2 million to 2.5 million clones, almost 96% of them seen only once. Trimming removed 3 bases from V and 5 bases from J; junction bases left unmatched: 14. Germline CDR1 is GTSNPN and CDR2 is SVGIG (reference sequence). The CDR3 has 16 residues. This record comes from a study of shared clonotypes between healthy human individuals. Adults of Caucasian background living in Nashville, Tennessee made up all donors. This clonotype originated in a man in his late teens or twenties in good health. Sequenced: naive CD4+ T cells sorted from blood. Subset: CD45RA+ positively selected. The V and J genes are TRBV30 and TRBJ1-1; 8 bases map to TRBD1. CDR3 DNA: TGTGCCTGGAGGCCCTTTCTCCAGGGGGCGAAGACTGAAGCTTTCTTT. Translated, it gives CAWRPFLQGAKTEAFF.